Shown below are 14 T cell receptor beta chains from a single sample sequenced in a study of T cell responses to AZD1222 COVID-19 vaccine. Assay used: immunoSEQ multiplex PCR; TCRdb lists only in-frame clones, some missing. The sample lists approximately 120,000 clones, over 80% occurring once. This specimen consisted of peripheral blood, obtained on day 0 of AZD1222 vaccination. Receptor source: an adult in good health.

This chain's CDR3 is CASNQDRRDTEAFF. CDR3 nucleotide sequence: TGTGCCAGCAACCAGGACAGGAGAGACACTGAAGCTTTCTTT. The chain is built from TRBV6-6 and TRBJ1-1; 7 bases map to TRBD1. V gave up 7 bases and J gave up 3 bases; unmatched junction bases: 8. CDR1 MNHNY and CDR2 SVGAGI come from the germline V gene (reference sequence). This CDR3 has 14 residues.

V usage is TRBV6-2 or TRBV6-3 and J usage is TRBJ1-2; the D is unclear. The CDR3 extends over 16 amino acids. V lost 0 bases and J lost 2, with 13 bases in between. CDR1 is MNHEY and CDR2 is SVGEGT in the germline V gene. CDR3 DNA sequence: TGTGCCAGCAGTTACTCGGTGCGCGTTCAGAACTATGGCTACACCTTC. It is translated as CASSYSVRVQNYGYTF.

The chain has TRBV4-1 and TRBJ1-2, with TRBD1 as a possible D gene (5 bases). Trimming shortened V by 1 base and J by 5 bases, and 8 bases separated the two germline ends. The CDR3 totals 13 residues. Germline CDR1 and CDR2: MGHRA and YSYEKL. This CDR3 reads CASSQGGLYGYTF. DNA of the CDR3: TGCGCCAGCAGCCAAGGGGGCCTATATGGCTACACCTTC.

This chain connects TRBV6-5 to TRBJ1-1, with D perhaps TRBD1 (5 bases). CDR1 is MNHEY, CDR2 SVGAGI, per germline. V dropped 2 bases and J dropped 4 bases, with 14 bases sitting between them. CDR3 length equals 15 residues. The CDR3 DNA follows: TGTGCCAGCAGTTACGGTTCAGGGTTAAGCACTGAAGCTTTCTTT. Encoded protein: CASSYGSGLSTEAFF.

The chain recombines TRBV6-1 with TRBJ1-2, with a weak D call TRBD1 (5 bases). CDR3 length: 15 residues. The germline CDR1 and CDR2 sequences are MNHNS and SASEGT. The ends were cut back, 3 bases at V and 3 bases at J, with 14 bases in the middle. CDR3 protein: CASSERGGRDYGYTF. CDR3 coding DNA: TGTGCCAGCAGTGAGAGGGGAGGGAGGGACTATGGCTACACCTTC.

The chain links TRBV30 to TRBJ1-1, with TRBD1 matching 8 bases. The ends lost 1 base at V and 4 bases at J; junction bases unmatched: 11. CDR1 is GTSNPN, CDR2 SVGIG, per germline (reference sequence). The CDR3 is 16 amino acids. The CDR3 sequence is CAWSAHRTGLGTEAFF. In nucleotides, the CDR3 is TGTGCCTGGAGTGCCCATCGGACAGGGTTGGGCACTGAAGCTTTCTTT.

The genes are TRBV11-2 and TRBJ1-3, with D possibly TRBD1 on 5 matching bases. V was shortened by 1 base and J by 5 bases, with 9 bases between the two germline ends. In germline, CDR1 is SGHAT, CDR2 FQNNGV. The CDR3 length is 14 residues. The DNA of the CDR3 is TGTGCCAGCAGCTTAGCGACAGCCAGAAACACCATATATTTT. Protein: CASSLATARNTIYF.

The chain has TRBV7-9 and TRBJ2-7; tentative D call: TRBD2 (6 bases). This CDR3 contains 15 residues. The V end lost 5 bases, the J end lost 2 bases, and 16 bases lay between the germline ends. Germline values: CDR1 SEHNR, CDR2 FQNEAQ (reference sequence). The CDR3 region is CASSPAGTGTYEQYF. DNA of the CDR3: TGTGCCAGCAGCCCCGCGGGGACTGGAACCTACGAGCAGTACTTC.

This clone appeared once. CDR3 residues: CASSSGRGEQYF. The CDR3 DNA follows: TGTGCCAGCTCATCCGGCCGGGGGGAGCAGTACTTC. V is TRBV18 and J is TRBJ2-7, with D possibly being TRBD2 (6 bases). The CDR3 loop spans 12 amino acids. CDR1 KGHSH and CDR2 LQKENI come from the germline V gene. V was shortened by 5 bases and J by 7 bases, with 12 bases between the two germline ends.

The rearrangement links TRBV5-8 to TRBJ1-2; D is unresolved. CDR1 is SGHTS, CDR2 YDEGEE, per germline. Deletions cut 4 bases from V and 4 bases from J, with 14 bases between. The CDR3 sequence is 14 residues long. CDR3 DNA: TGTGCCAGCAGCCCTACCAGTCAGCCCTATGGCTACACCTTC. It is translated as CASSPTSQPYGYTF.

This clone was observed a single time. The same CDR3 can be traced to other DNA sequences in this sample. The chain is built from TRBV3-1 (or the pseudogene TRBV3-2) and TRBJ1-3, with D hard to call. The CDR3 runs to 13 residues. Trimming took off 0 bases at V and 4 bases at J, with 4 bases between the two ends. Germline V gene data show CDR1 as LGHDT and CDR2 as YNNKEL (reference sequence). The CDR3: CASSQEGGNTIYF. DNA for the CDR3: TGTGCCAGCAGCCAAGAAGGGGGAAACACCATATATTTT.

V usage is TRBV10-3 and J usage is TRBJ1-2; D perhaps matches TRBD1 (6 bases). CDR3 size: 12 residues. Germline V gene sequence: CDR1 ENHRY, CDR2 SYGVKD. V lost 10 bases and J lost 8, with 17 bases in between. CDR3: CATGAERHGYTF. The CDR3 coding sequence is TGTGCCACGGGGGCCGAGAGACACGGCTACACCTTC.

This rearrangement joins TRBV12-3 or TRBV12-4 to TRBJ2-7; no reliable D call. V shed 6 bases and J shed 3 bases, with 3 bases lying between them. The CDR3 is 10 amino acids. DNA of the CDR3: TGTGCCAGCAGACGCTACGAGCAGTACTTC. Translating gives CASRRYEQYF.

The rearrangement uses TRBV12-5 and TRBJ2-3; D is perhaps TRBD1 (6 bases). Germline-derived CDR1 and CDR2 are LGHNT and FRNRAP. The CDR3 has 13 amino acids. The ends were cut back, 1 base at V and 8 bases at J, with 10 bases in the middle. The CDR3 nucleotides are TGTGCTAGTGGTTTGGAACAGGGAGCTACGCAGTATTTT. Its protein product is CASGLEQGATQYF.